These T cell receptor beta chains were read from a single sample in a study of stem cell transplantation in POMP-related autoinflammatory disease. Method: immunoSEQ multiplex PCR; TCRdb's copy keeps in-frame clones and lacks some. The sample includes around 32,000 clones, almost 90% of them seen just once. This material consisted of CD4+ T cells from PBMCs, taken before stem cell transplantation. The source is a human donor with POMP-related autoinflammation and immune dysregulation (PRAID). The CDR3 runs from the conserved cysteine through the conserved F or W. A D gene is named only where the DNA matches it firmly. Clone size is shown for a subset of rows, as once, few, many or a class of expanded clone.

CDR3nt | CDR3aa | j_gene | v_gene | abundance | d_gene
TGTGCCAGCAGCTTATCCCCGGGCACTGAAGCTTTCTTT | CASSLSPGTEAFF | TRBJ1-1 | TRBV7-9 | - | -
TGTGCCAGCAGCTTTCGAGGGGGCCCCCAAGAGACCCAGTACTTC | CASSFRGGPQETQYF | TRBJ2-5 | TRBV7-6 | - | TRBD1
TGCGCCAGCAGTCCCTCTAGCGGGAAACCCTACGAGCAGTACTTC | CASSPSSGKPYEQYF | TRBJ2-7 | TRBV5-1 | - | TRBD2
TGTGCCAGCTCCAGTAGCGGAGTTACAGATACGCAGTATTTT | CASSSSGVTDTQYF | TRBJ2-3 | TRBV28 | - | -
TGTGCCAGCAGTGAAGGGGACAGGAATCAGCCCCAGCATTTT | CASSEGDRNQPQHF | TRBJ1-5 | TRBV6-1 | - | TRBD1
TGTGCCAGTAGTATTTATCCGGGACAGTCATTGGGCAATCAGCCCCAGCATTTT | CASSIYPGQSLGNQPQHF | TRBJ1-5 | TRBV19 | - | TRBD1
TGCGCCAGCAGCTTGGGAGACGGGGTGGGGAGCAATCAGCCCCAGCATTTT | CASSLGDGVGSNQPQHF | TRBJ1-5 | TRBV5-1 | - | -
TGCGCCAGCAGCTTGGTCCAGCGGGAGTACGGCATTCAGTACTTC | CASSLVQREYGIQYF | TRBJ2-4 | TRBV5-1 | - | TRBD2
TGTGCCAGTAGTATTATCCTCGGAGATGAGCAGTTCTTC | CASSIILGDEQFF | TRBJ2-1 | TRBV19 | - | -
TGCAGCGTTGTGAGAACAATGAACACTGAAGCTTTCTTT | CSVVRTMNTEAFF | TRBJ1-1 | TRBV29-1 | - | -
TGTGCCAGCAGTTACTCGGAGGGGCAAAATGAAGCTTTCTTT | CASSYSEGQNEAFF | TRBJ1-1 | TRBV6-6 | - | -
TGTGCCAGCAGCCCCGTCCCGGGACGATACACTGAAGCTTTCTTT | CASSPVPGRYTEAFF | TRBJ1-1 | TRBV5-6 | - | -
TGTGCCAGTAGTATAATCCGCTCTGGTGGGGCTACGCAGTATTTT | CASSIIRSGGATQYF | TRBJ2-3 | TRBV19 | - | -
TGTGCCAGCAGCTTCACCGCAGATACGCAGTATTTT | CASSFTADTQYF | TRBJ2-3 | TRBV7-9 | - | -
TGTGCCAGCAGTGTGGCTTCCCGTGAAAAACTGTTTTTT | CASSVASREKLFF | TRBJ1-4 | TRBV6-4 | - | -
TGTGCCAGCAGTCCCTCTGGAGGTAAACCCGAGCAGTACTTC | CASSPSGGKPEQYF | TRBJ2-7 | TRBV28 | - | -
TGCGCCAGCAGTCGCGGGCGATCAACTAATGAAAAACTGTTTTTT | CASSRGRSTNEKLFF | TRBJ1-4 | TRBV4-1 | - | -
TGTGCCAGCAGTCCACGACCCTCCATGAACACTGAAGCTTTCTTT | CASSPRPSMNTEAFF | TRBJ1-1 | TRBV6-6 | - | -
TGTGCCAGCAGCGTAGAGGGGAGGATTCAAGAGACCCAGTACTTC | CASSVEGRIQETQYF | TRBJ2-5 | TRBV9 | - | -
TGCGCCAGCAGCCCCCGACAGGTCGATCAGCCCCAGCATTTT | CASSPRQVDQPQHF | TRBJ1-5 | TRBV4-1 | few | -
TGTGCCAGCAGCCCCCTGGACAGAGACAACTATGGCTACACCTTC | CASSPLDRDNYGYTF | TRBJ1-2 | TRBV7-9 | - | -
TGTGCCAGCGGGATGGGGCGGGACACTGAAGCTTTCTTT | CASGMGRDTEAFF | TRBJ1-1 | TRBV6-5 | - | -